The source of this T cell receptor (beta chain) is a study of circulating tumor DNA in untreated peripheral T-cell lymphoma. Study details: Serum was collected at baseline and serially during treatment for tumor TCR ctDNA.

Generated by immunoSEQ multiplex PCR, the TCRdb table keeps only in-frame clones and is missing some. The data contain around 1,900 clones, about 90% of them singletons. Regarding the study as a whole: Tumor-specific clonotypes: identified in around four fifths of patients, roughly 90% of baseline tissues. Despite persistently detectable ctDNA, a couple of patients remained in remission over approximately ten years. A trend toward worse survival accompanied detectable post-therapy ctDNA.

The V gene's germline CDR1 is MNHEY and CDR2 SVGAGI. The ends lost 8 bases at V and 7 bases at J; junction bases unmatched: 7. The CDR3 covers 13 residues. Concerning this clone: As yet, its antigen is unknown.

The rearrangement joins TRBV6-5 to TRBJ1-3; 8 nucleotides agree with TRBD1. Specimen: cell-free DNA from blood serum. This clonotype originated in a human donor with peripheral T-cell lymphoma. CDR3 in DNA: TGTGCCAGCTCGACAGGGGACCCGAACACCATATATTTT. It codes for CASSTGDPNTIYF.